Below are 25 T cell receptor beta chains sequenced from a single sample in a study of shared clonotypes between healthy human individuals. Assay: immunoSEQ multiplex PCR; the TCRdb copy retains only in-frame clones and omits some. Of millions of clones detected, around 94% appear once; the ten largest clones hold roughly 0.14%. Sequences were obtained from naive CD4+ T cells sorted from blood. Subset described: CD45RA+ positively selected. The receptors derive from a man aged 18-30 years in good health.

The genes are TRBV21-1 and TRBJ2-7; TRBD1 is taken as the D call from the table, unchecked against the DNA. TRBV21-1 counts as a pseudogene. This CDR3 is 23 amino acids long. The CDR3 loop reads CASSKGERPAGQKISCGLYEQYF. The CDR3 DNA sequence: TGTGCCAGCAGCAAAGGAGAACGGCCGGCGGGACAGAAAATCAGTTGCGGGTTGTACGAGCAGTACTTC.

The CDR3 is CASSIWPGGTDTQYF. The CDR3 nucleotides read TGTGCCAGTAGTATATGGCCAGGGGGCACAGATACGCAGTATTTT. The V call is TRBV19, the J call TRBJ2-3, with D perhaps TRBD1 (6 bases). From germline, CDR1 is LNHDA and CDR2 SQIVND (reference sequence). CDR3 length equals 15 residues. V lost 2 bases to trimming and J lost 1 base, with 10 bases between them.

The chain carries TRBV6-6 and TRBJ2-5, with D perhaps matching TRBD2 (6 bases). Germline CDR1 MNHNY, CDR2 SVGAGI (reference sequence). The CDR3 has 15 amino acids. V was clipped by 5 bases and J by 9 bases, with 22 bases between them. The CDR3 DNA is TGTGCCAGCAGTACGGCCGGGAGTGGGGGTTTGGCCCAGTACTTC. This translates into CASSTAGSGGLAQYF.

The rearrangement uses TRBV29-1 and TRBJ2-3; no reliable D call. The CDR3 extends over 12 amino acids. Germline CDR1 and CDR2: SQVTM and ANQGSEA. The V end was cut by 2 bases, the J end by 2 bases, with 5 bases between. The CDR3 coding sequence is TGCAGCGTTGAACAAAACACAGATACGCAGTATTTT. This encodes CSVEQNTDTQYF.

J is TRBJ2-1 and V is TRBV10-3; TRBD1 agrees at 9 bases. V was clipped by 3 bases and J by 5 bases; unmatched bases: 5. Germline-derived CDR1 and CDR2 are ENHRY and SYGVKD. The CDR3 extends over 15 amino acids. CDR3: CAISDFGTGNNEQFF. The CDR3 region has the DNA TGTGCCATCAGTGATTTCGGGACAGGGAACAATGAGCAGTTCTTC.

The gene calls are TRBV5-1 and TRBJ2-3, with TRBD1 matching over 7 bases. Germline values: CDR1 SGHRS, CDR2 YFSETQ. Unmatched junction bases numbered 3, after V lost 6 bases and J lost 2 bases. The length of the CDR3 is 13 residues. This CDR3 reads CASTGTATDTQYF. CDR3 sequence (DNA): TGCGCCAGCACTGGGACAGCCACAGATACGCAGTATTTT.

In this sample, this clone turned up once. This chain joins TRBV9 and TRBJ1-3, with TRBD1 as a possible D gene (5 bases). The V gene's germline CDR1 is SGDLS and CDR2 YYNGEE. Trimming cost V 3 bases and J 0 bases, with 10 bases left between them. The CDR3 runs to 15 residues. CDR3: CASSARQSSGNTIYF. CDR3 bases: TGTGCCAGCAGCGCACGACAGAGCTCTGGAAACACCATATATTTT. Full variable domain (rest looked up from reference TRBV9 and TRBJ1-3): DSGVTQTPKHLITATGQRVTLRCSPRSGDLSVYWYQQSLDQGLQFLIQYYNGEERAKGNILERFSAQQFPDLHSELNLSSLELGDSALYFCASSARQSSGNTIYFGEGSWLTVV.

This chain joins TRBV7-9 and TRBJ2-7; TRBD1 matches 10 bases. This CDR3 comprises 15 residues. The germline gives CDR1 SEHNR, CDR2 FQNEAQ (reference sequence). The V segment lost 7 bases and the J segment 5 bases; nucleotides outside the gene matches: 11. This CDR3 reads CASTSPDRGLNEQYF. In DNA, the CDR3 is TGTGCCAGCACTTCCCCAGACAGGGGGCTAAACGAGCAGTACTTC.

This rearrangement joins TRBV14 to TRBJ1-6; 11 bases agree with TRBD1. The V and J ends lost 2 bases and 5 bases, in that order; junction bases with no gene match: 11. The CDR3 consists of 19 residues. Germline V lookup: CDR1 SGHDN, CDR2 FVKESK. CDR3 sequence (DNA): TGTGCCAGCAGCCAATTTGGACAGGGGGCAAGTTCGAATAATTCACCCCTCCACTTT. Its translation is CASSQFGQGASSNNSPLHF.

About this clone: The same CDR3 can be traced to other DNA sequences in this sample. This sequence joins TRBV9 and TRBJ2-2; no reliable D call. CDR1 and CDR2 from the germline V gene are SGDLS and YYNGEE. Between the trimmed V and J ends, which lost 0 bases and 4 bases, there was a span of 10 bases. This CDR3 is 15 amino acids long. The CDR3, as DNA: TGTGCCAGCAGCGTAGGCTCAGGCGGCACCGGGGAGCTGTTTTTT. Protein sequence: CASSVGSGGTGELFF.

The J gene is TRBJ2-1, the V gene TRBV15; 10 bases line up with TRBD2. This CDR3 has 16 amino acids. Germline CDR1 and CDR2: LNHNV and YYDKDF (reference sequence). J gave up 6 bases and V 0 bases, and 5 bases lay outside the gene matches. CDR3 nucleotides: TGTGCCACCAGCAGAGATCAAGCGGGAGGGTTCAATGAGCAGTTCTTC. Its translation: CATSRDQAGGFNEQFF.

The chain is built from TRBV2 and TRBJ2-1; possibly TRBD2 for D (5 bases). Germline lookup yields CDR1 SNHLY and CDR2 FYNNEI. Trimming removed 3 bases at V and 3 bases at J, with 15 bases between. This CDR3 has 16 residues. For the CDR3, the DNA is TGTGCCAGCAGTGACCTTCTTGCGGCGGGCTACAATGAGCAGTTCTTC. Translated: CASSDLLAAGYNEQFF.

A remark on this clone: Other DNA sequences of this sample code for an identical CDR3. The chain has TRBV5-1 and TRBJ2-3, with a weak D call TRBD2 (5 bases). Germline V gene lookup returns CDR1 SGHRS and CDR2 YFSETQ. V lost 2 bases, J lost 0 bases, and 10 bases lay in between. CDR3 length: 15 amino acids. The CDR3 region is CASSFSGSSTDTQYF. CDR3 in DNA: TGCGCCAGCAGCTTCTCGGGATCTAGCACAGATACGCAGTATTTT.

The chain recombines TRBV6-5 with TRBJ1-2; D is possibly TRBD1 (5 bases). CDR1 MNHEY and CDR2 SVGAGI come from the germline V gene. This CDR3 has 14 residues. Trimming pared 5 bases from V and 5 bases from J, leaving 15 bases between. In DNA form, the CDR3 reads TGTGCCAGCAGTAGGGCCCCCCGGGGGTATGGCTACACCTTC. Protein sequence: CASSRAPRGYGYTF.

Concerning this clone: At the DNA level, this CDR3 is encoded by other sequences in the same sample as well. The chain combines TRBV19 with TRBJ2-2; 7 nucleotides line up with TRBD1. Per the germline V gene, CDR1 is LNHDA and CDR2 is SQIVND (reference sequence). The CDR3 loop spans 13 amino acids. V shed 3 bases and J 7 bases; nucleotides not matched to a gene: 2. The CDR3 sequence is CASSIQGVGELFF. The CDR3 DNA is TGTGCCAGTAGTATTCAGGGGGTCGGGGAGCTGTTTTTT.

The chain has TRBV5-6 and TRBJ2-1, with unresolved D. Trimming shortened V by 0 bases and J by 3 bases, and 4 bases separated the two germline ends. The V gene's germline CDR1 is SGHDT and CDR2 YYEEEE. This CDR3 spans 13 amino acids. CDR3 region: CASSLDYYNEQFF. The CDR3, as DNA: TGTGCCAGCAGCTTGGACTACTACAATGAGCAGTTCTTC.

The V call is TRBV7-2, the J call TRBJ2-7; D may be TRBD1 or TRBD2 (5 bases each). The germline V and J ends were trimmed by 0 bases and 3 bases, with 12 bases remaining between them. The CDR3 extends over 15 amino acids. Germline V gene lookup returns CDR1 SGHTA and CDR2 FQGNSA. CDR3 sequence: CASSLAGENLYEQYF. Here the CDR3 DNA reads TGTGCCAGCAGCTTAGCGGGGGAAAATCTCTACGAGCAGTACTTC.

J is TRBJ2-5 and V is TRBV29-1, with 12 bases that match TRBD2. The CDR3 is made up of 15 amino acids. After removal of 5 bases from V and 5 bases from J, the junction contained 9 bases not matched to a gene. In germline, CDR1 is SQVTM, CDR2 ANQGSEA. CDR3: CSVTPSGGGLETQYF. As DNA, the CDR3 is TGCAGCGTTACCCCTAGCGGGGGGGGACTGGAGACCCAGTACTTC.

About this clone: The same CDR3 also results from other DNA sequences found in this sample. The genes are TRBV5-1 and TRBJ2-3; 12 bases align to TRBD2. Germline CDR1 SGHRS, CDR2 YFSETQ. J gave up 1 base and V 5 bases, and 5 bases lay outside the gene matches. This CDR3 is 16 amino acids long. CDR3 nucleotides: TGCGCCAGCAGTTCTAGGACTAGCGGGGGCACAGATACGCAGTATTTT. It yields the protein CASSSRTSGGTDTQYF.

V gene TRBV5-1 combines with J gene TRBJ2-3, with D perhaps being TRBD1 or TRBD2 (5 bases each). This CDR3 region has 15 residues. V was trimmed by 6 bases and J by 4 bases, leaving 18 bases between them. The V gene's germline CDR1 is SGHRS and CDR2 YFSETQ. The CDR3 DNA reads TGCGCCAGCATGGGTGAAGGGGCCGGGGCAGATACGCAGTATTTT. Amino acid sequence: CASMGEGAGADTQYF.

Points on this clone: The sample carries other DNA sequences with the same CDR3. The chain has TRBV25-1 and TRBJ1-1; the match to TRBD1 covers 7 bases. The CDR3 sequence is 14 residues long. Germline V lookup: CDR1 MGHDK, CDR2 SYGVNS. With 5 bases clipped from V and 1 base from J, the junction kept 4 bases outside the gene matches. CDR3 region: CASSLDRANTEAFF. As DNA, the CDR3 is TGTGCCAGCAGTCTTGACAGGGCGAACACTGAAGCTTTCTTT.

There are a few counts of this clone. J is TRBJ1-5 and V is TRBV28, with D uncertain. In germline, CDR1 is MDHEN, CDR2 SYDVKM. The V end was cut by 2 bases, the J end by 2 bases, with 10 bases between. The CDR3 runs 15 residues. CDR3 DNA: TGTGCCAGCAGTTTAGGGGTTGTCGGCAATCAGCCCCAGCATTTT. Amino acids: CASSLGVVGNQPQHF.

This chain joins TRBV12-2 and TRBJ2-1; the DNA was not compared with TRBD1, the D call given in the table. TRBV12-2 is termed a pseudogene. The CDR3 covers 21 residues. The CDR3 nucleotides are TGTGCAAGTCGCTTGGAGACAGGGGGCCAGGCTACTAGCGGCATCTACAATGAGCAGTTCTTC. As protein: CASRLETGGQATSGIYNEQFF.

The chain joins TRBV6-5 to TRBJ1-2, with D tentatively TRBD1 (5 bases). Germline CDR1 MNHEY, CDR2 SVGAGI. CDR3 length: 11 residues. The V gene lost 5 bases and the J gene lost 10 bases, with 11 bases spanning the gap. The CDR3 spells CASSGKGAYTF. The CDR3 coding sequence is TGTGCCAGCAGTGGTAAAGGGGCCTACACCTTC.

In nucleotides, the CDR3 is TGTGCCAGTAGTATGAGGCGGGGGGACGAGCAGTACTTC. Translating it yields CASSMRRGDEQYF. The gene calls are TRBV19 and TRBJ2-7, with TRBD2 identical over 8 bases. This CDR3 has 13 amino acids. CDR1 is LNHDA and CDR2 is SQIVND in the germline V gene (reference sequence). V lost 3 bases, J lost 5 bases, and 3 bases stayed unmatched.